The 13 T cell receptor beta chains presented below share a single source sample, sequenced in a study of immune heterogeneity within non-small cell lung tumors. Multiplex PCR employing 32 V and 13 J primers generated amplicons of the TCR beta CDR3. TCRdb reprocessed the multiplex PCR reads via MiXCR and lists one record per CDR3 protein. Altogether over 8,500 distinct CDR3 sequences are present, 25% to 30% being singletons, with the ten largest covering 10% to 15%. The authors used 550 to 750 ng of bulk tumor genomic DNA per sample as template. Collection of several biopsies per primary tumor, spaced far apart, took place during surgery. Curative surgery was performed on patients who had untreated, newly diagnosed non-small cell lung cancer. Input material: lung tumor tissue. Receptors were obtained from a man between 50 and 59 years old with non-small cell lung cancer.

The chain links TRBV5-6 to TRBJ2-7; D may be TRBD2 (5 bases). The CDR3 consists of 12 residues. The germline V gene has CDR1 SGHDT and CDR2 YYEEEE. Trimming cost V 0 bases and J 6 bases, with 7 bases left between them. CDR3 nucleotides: TGTGCCAGCAGCTTGGTAGGAGGCGAGCAGTACTTC. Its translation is CASSLVGGEQYF.

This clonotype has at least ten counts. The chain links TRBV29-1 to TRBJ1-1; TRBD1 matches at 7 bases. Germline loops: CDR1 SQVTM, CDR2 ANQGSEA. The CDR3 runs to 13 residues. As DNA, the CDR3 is TGCAGTGTGGGGGGACAGATGAACACTGAAGCTTTCTTT. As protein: CSVGGQMNTEAFF.

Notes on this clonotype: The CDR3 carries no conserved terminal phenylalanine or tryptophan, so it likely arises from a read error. CDR3 sequence (DNA): TGTGCCAGCAGTTTGAGGGTGGGCGGGGGGCCTGGGGTGCAGTTCTTA. It encodes CASSLRVGGGPGVQFL. This sequence joins TRBV27 and TRBJ2-1; TRBD2 matches 8 bases. The V gene's germline CDR1 is MNHEY and CDR2 SMNVEV (reference sequence). The CDR3 length is 16 residues. The V gene end was trimmed by 3 bases and the J gene end by 12 bases; junction bases not matched to a gene: 16.

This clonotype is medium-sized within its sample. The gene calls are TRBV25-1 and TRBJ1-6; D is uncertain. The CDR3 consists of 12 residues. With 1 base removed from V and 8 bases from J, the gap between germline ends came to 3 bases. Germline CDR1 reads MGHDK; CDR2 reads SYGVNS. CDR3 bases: TGTGCCAGCAGTGAATCCCATTCACCCCTCCACTTT. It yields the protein CASSESHSPLHF.

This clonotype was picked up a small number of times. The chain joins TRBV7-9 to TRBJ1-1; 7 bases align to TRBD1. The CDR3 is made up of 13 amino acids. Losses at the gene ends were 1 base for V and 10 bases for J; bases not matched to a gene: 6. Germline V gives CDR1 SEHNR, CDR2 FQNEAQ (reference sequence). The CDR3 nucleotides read TGTGCCAGCAGCTTAGACACAGGGGTAGGAGCTTTCTTT. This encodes CASSLDTGVGAFF. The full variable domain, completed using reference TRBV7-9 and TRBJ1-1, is DTGVSQNPRHKITKRGQNVTFRCDPISEHNRLYWYRQTLGQGPEFLTYFQNEAQLEKSRLLSDRFSAERPKGSFSTLEIQRTEQGDSAMYLCASSLDTGVGAFFGQGTRLTVV.

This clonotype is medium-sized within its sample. The CDR3 DNA follows: TGTGCCAGCAGTGAAGGTCTGTCGCCCCAAGAGACCCAGTACTTC. The encoded protein is CASSEGLSPQETQYF. The chain employs TRBV2 and TRBJ2-5; D gene unclear. This CDR3 comprises 15 residues. The V gene lost 1 base and the J gene lost 1 base, with 10 bases spanning the gap. Germline lookup yields CDR1 SNHLY and CDR2 FYNNEI.

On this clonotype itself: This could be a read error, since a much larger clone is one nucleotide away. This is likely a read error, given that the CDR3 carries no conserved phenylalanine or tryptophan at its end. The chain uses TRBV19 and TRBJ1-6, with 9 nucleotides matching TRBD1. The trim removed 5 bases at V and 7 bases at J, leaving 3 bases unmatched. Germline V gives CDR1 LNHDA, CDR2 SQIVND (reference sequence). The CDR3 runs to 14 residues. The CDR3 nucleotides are TGTGCCAGTAGTGGGGGACAGGGAAATTCACCCCTCCACTCT. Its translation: CASSGGQGNSPLHS.

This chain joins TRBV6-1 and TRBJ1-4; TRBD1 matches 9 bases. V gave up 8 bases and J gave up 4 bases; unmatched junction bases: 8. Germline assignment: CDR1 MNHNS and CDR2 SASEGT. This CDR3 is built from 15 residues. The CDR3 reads CASGSWTGVNEKLFF. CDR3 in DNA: TGTGCCAGCGGATCATGGACAGGGGTTAATGAAAAACTGTTTTTT.

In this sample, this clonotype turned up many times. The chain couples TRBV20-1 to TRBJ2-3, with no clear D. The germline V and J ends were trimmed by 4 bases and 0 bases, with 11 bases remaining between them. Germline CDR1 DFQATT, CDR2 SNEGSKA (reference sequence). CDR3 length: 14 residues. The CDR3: CSAKGVSSTDTQYF. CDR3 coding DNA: TGCAGTGCTAAAGGTGTTTCTAGCACAGATACGCAGTATTTT.

This CDR3 is CASSLVGSGTDTQYF. CDR3 sequence (DNA): TGTGCCAGCAGCTTAGTGGGGTCGGGGACAGATACGCAGTATTTT. The V gene is TRBV11-1, the J gene TRBJ2-3; the D gene is possibly TRBD2 (5 bases). CDR3 size: 15 residues. Germline V gene data show CDR1 as SGHAT and CDR2 as FQDESV (reference sequence). The V end lost 1 base, the J end lost 3 bases, and 11 bases lay between the germline ends.

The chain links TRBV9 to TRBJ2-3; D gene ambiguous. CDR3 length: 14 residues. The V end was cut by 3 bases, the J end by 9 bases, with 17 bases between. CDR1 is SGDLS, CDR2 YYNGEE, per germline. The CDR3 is CASSASRTAVTQYF. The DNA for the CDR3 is TGTGCCAGCAGCGCCAGTCGGACGGCGGTAACGCAGTATTTT.

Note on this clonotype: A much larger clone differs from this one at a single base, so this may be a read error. This CDR3 is CASSDSATGELFF. In DNA form, the CDR3 reads TGTGCCAGCAGTGATAGTGCCACCGGGGAGCTGTTTTTT. The gene calls are TRBV6-4 and TRBJ2-2; D not certain. The V and J ends lost 3 bases and 4 bases respectively, with 6 bases between them. The CDR3 covers 13 residues. Germline V gene data show CDR1 as MRHNA and CDR2 as SNTAGT.

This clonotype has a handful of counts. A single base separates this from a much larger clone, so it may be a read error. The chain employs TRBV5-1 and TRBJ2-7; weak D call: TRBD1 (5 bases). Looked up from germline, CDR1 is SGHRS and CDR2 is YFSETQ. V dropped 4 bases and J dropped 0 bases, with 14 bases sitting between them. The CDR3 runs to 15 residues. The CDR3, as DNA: TGCGCCAGCAGCCCCAGGGTAGTGGGCTCCTACGAGCAGTACTTC. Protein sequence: CASSPRVVGSYEQYF.